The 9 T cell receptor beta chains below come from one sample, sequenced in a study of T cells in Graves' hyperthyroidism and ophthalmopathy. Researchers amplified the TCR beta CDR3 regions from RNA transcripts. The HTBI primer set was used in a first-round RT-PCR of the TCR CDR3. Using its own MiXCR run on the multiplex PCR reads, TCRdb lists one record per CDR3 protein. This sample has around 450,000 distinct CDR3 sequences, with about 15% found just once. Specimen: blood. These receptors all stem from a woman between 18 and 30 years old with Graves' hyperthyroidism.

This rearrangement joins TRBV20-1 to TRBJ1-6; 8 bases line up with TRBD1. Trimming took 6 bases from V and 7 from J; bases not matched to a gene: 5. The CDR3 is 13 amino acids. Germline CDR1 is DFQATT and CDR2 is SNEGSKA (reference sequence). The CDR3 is CSAEQGDNSPLHF. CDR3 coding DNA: TGCAGTGCCGAACAGGGGGACAATTCACCCCTCCACTTT.

CDR3 bases: TGTGCCAGCAGCCCCCCTATTGGGAGCGCGAAGGGCTACACCTTC. Translating gives CASSPPIGSAKGYTF. V and J are TRBV12-3 or TRBV12-4 and TRBJ1-2; D call uncertain. This CDR3 has 15 residues. V dropped 6 bases and J dropped 8 bases, with 22 bases sitting between them.

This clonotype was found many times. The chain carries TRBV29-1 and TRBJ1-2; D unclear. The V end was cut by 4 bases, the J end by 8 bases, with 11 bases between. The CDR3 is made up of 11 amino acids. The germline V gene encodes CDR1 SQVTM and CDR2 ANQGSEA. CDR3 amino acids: CSVGPGIGYTF. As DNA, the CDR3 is TGCAGCGTTGGCCCAGGTATCGGCTACACCTTC.

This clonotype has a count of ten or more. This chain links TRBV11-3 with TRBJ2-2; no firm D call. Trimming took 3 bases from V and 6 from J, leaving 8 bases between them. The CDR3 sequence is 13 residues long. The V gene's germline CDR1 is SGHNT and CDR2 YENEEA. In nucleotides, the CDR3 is TGTGCCAGCAGCTTCTCAAGGTCCGGGGAGCTGTTTTTT. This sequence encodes CASSFSRSGELFF.

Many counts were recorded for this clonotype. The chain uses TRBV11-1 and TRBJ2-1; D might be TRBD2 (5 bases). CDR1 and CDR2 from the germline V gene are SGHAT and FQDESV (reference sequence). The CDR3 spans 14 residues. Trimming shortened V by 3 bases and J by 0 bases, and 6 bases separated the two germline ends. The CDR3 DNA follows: TGTGCCAGCAGCTTCGGGGTCTCCTACAATGAGCAGTTCTTC. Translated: CASSFGVSYNEQFF. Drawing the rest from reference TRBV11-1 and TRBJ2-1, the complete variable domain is EAEVAQSPRYKITEKSQAVAFWCDPISGHATLYWYRQILGQGPELLVQFQDESVVDDSQLPKDRFSAERLKGVDSTLKIQPAELGDSAMYLCASSFGVSYNEQFFGPGTRLTVL.

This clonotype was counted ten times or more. DNA for the CDR3: TGTGCCAGCAGCTTATCCACGGAACCCACCGGGGAGCTGTTTTTT. This gives the protein CASSLSTEPTGELFF. The V gene is TRBV7-9, the J gene TRBJ2-2; no definite D call. Trimming took off 2 bases at V and 4 bases at J, with 11 bases between the two ends. Germline loops: CDR1 SEHNR, CDR2 FQNEAQ (reference sequence). The CDR3 is 15 residues long.

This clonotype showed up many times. In nucleotides, the CDR3 is TGTGCCAGCAGCCCCTATGGCGGACTAGCGGGGGAGCAGTACTTC. Its translation: CASSPYGGLAGEQYF. V gene TRBV7-3 combines with J gene TRBJ2-7, with 12 nucleotides matching TRBD2. This CDR3 region has 15 residues. With V trimmed by 5 bases and J by 7 bases, 9 bases remained unmatched. Germline assignment: CDR1 SGHTA and CDR2 FQGTGA.

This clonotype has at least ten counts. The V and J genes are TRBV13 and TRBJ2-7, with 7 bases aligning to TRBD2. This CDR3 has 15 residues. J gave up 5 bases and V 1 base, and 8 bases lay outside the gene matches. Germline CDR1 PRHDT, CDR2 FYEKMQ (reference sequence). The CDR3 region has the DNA TGTGCCAGCAGCTTAGTCGGGGGAGGGCAGCACGAGCAGTACTTC. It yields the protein CASSLVGGGQHEQYF.

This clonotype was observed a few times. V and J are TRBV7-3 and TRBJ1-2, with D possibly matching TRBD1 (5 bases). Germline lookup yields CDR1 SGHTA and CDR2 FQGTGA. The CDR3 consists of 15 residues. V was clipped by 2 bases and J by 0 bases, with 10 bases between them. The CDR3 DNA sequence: TGTGCCAGCAGCTTAGAAGGGACGGCTAACTATGGCTACACCTTC. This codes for CASSLEGTANYGYTF.